Described below is a single TCR beta chain sequence and its context. Antigen specificity is unknown. This specimen belongs to a study of T cells in localized non-small cell lung cancer. Germline CDR1 SNHLY, CDR2 FYNNEI. CDR3 length: 13 amino acids. V lost 3 bases and J lost 4, with 9 bases in between. Method: immunoSEQ multiplex PCR; TCRdb's copy keeps in-frame clones and lacks some. The sample carries over 30,000 clones, about nine tenths recorded once. General study findings and limits: Because researchers sequenced only one region of the tumor, heterogeneity is still possible. With higher T cell density in blood came longer overall survival.

This sequence was found in a male donor older than 55 with stage III lung adenocarcinoma. The chain employs TRBV2 and TRBJ1-1; D gene unclear. The sample in question was peripheral blood, obtained before any cancer treatment. The CDR3, as DNA: TGTGCCAGCAGTGATGAGGGTGGCACTGAAGCTTTCTTT. Protein sequence: CASSDEGGTEAFF.